This T cell receptor (beta chain) was obtained from a study of T cells in Graves' hyperthyroidism and ophthalmopathy. Findings and limits, study-wide: Researchers report that a 13 V-J model separated ophthalmopathy from stable hyperthyroidism.

Cells are PBMCs isolated from roughly 9.3 ml of fresh blood. This clonotype has a handful of counts. Its antigen is currently unknown. From germline, CDR1 is SGHRS and CDR2 YFSETQ. The J segment lost 4 bases and the V segment lost 4 bases, leaving 6 bases of the junction unmatched. The CDR3 is 16 amino acids. TCR beta CDR3 region amplification was performed from RNA transcripts. HTBI primers were employed in a first-round RT-PCR of the TCR CDR3. A single record per CDR3 protein comes from TCRdb applying MiXCR to the multiplex PCR reads. The sample contains 500,000 to 650,000 distinct CDR3 sequences, approximately 15% of which appear only once.

The sequencing sample was made of blood. This chain uses TRBV5-1 with TRBJ2-1; TRBD2 matches 12 bases. The clonotype comes from a woman aged 45-65 years with Graves' ophthalmopathy. CDR3 sequence reads: CASSRWTSGDYNEQFF. CDR3 bases: TGCGCCAGCAGCAGATGGACTAGCGGGGATTACAATGAGCAGTTCTTC. Full variable domain (outside the CDR3, taken from reference TRBV5-1 and TRBJ2-1): KAGVTQTPRYLIKTRGQQVTLSCSPISGHRSVSWYQQTPGQGLQFLFEYFSETQRNKGNFPGRFSGRQFSNSRSEMNVSTLELGDSALYLCASSRWTSGDYNEQFFGPGTRLTVL.